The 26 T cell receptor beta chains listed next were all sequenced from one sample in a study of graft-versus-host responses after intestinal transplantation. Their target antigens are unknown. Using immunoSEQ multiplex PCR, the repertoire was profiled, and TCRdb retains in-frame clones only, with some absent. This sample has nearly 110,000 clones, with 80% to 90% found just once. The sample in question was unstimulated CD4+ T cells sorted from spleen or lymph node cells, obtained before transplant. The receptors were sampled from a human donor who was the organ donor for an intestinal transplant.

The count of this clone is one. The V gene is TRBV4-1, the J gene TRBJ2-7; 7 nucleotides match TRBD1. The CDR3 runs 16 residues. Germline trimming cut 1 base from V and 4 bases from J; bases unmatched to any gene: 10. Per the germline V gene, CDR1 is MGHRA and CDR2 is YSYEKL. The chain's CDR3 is CASSQGLGTASYEQYF. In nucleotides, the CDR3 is TGCGCCAGCAGCCAAGGTTTAGGGACAGCCTCTTACGAGCAGTACTTC.

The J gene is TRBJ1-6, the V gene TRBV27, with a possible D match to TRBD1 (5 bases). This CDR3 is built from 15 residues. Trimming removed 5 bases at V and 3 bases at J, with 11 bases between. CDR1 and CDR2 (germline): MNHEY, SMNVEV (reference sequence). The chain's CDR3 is CASSPTTDYNSPLHF. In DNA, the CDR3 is TGTGCCAGCAGTCCCACGACAGACTATAATTCACCCCTCCACTTT.

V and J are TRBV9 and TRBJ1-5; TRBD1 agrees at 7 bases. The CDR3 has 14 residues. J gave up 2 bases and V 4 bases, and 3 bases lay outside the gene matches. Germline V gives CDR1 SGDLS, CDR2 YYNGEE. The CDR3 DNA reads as TGTGCCAGCAGCTACGGACAGGGCAATCAGCCCCAGCATTTT. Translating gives CASSYGQGNQPQHF. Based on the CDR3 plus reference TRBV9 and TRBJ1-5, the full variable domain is DSGVTQTPKHLITATGQRVTLRCSPRSGDLSVYWYQQSLDQGLQFLIQYYNGEERAKGNILERFSAQQFPDLHSELNLSSLELGDSALYFCASSYGQGNQPQHFGDGTRLSIL.

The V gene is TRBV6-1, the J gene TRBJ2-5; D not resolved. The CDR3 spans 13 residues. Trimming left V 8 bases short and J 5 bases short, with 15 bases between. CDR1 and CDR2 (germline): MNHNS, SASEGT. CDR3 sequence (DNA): TGTGCCAGCTGTCAGGCCCGCTGGGAGACCCAGTACTTC. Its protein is CASCQARWETQYF.

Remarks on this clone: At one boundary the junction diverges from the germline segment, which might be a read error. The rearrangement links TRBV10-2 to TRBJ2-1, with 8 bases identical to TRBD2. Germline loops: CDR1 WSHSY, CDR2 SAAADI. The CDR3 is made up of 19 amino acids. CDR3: CASSEYLIRGGRLKDEQFF. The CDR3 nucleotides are TGCGCCAGCAGCGAGTATCTAATACGCGGGGGGAGGTTGAAGGATGAGCAGTTCTTC.

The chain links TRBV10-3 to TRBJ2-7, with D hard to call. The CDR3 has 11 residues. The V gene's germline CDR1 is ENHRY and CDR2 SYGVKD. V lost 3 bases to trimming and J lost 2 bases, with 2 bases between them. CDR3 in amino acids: CAISDPYEQYF. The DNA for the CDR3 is TGTGCCATCAGTGATCCCTACGAGCAGTACTTC.

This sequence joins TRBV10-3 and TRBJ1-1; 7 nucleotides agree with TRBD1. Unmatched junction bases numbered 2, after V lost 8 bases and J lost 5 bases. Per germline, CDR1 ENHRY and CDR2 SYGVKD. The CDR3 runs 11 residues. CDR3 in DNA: TGTGCCATCGCGGACAGGACTGAAGCTTTCTTT. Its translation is CAIADRTEAFF.

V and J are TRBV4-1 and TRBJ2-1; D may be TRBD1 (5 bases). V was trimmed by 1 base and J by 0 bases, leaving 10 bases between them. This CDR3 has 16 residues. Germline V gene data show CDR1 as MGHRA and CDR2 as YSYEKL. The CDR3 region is CASSQVLRGSYNEQFF. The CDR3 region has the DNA TGCGCCAGCAGCCAAGTTTTAAGGGGCTCCTACAATGAGCAGTTCTTC.

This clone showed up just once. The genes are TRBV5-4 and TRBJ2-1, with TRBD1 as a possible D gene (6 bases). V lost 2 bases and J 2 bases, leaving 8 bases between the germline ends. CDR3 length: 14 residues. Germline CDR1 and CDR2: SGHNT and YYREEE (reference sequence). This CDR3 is CASSLQGPYNEQFF. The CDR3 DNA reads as TGTGCCAGCAGCTTACAGGGACCCTACAATGAGCAGTTCTTC.

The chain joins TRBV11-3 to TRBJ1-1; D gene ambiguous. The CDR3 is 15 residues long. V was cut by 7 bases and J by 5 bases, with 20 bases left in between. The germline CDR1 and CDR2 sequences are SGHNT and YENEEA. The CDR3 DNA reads TGTGCCAGCACCGTTACGGGAGCGACCCGGACTGAAGCTTTCTTT. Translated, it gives CASTVTGATRTEAFF.

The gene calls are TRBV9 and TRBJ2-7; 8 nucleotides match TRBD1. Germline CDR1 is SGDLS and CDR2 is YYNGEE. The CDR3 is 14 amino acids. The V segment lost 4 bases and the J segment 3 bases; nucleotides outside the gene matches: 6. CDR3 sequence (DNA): TGTGCCAGCAGCTCAAGGGACAGGTTCTACGAGCAGTACTTC. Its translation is CASSSRDRFYEQYF. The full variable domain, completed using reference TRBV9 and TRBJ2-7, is DSGVTQTPKHLITATGQRVTLRCSPRSGDLSVYWYQQSLDQGLQFLIQYYNGEERAKGNILERFSAQQFPDLHSELNLSSLELGDSALYFCASSSRDRFYEQYFGPGTRLTVT.

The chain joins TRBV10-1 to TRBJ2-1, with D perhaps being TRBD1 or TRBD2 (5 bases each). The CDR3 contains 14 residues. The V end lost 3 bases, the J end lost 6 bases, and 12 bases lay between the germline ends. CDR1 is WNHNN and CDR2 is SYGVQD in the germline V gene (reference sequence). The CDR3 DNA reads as TGCGCCAGCAGTGATGGGACCAGCCCCAATGAGCAGTTCTTC. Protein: CASSDGTSPNEQFF.

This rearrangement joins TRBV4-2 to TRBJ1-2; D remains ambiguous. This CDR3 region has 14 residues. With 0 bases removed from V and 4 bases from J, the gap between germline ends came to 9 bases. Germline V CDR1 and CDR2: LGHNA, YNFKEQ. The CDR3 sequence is CASSQDLESYGYTF. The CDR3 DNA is TGTGCCAGCAGCCAAGATTTGGAAAGCTATGGCTACACCTTC.

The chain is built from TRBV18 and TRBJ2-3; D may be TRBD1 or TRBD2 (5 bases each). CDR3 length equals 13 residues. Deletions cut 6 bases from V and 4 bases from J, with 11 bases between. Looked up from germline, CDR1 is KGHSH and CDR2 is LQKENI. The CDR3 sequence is CASSGPQADTQYF. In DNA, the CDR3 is TGTGCCAGCTCGGGACCACAAGCAGATACGCAGTATTTT.

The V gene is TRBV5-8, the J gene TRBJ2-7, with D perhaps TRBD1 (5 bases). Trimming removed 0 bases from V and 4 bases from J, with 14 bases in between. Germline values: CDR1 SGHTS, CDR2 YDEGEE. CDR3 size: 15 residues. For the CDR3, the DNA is TGTGCCAGCAGCTTGGGGGCAGGGCGCTTGTACGAGCAGTACTTC. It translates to CASSLGAGRLYEQYF.

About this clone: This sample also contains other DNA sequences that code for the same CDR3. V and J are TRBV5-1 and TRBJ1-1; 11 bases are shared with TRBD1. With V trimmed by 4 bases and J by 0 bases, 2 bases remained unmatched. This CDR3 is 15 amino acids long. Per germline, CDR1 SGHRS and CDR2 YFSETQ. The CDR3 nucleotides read TGCGCCAGCAGCCGGGACAGGGGGATGAACACTGAAGCTTTCTTT. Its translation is CASSRDRGMNTEAFF.

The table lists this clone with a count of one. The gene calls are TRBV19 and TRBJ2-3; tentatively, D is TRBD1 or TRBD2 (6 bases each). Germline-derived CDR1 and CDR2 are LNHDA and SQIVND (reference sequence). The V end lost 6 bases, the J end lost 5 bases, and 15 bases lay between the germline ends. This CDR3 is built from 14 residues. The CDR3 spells CASRGGRKIDTQYF. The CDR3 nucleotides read TGTGCCAGTAGAGGGGGGAGAAAAATAGATACGCAGTATTTT. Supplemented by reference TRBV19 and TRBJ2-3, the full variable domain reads DGGITQSPKYLFRKEGQNVTLSCEQNLNHDAMYWYRQDPGQGLRLIYYSQIVNDFQKGDIAEGYSVSREKKESFPLTVTSAQKNPTAFYLCASRGGRKIDTQYFGPGTRLTVL.

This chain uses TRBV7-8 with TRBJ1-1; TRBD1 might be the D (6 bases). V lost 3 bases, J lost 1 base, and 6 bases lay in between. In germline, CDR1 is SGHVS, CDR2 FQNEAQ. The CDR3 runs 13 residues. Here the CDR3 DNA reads TGTGCCAGCAGCTTGGACAGGAACACTGAAGCTTTCTTT. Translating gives CASSLDRNTEAFF.

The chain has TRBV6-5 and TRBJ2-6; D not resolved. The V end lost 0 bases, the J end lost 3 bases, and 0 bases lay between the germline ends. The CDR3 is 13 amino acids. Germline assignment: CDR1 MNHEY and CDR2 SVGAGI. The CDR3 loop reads CASSYSGANVLTF. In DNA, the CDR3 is TGTGCCAGCAGTTACTCTGGGGCCAACGTCCTGACTTTC.

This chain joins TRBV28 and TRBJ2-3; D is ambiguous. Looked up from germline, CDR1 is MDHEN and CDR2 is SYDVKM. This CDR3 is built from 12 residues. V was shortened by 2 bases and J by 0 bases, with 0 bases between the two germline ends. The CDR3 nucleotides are TGTGCCAGCAGTTTAAGCACAGATACGCAGTATTTT. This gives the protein CASSLSTDTQYF.

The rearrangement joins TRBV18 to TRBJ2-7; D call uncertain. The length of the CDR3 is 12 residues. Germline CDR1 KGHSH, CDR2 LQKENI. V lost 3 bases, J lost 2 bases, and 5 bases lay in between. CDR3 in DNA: TGTGCCAGCTCACCCCAGGCCTACGAGCAGTACTTC. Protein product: CASSPQAYEQYF. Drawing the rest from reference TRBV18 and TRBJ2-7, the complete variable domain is NAGVMQNPRHLVRRRGQEARLRCSPMKGHSHVYWYRQLPEEGLKFMVYLQKENIIDESGMPKERFSAEFPKEGPSILRIQQVVRGDSAAYFCASSPQAYEQYFGPGTRLTVT.

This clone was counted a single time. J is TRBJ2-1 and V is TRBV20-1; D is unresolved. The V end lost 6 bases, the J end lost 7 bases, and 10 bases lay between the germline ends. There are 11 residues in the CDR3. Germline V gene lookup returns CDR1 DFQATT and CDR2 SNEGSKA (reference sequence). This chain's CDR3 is CSARKSNEQFF. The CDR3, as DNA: TGCAGTGCCCGTAAGTCGAATGAGCAGTTCTTC.

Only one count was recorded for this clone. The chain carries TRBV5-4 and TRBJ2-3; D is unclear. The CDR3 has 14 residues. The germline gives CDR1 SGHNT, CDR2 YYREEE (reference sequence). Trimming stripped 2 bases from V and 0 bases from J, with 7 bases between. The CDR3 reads CASSFSSSTDTQYF. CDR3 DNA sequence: TGTGCCAGCAGCTTTTCCAGCAGCACAGATACGCAGTATTTT.

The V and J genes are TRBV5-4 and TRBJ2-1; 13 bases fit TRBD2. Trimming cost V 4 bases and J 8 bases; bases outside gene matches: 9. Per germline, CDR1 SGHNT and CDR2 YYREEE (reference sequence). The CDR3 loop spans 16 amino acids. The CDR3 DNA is TGTGCCAGCAGCCAGGCCGGGACTAGCGGGGTTTATGAGCAGTTCTTC. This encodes CASSQAGTSGVYEQFF.

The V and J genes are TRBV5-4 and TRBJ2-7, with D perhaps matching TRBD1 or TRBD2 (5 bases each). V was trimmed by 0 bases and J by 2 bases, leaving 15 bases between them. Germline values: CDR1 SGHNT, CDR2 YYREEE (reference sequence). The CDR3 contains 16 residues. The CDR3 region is CASSLERGGSPYEQYF. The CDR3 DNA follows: TGTGCCAGCAGCTTGGAGAGGGGTGGGTCCCCCTACGAGCAGTACTTC. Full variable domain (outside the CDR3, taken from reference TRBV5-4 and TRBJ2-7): ETGVTQSPTHLIKTRGQQVTLRCSSQSGHNTVSWYQQALGQGPQFIFQYYREEENGRGNFPPRFSGLQFPNYSSELNVNALELDDSALYLCASSLERGGSPYEQYFGPGTRLTVT.

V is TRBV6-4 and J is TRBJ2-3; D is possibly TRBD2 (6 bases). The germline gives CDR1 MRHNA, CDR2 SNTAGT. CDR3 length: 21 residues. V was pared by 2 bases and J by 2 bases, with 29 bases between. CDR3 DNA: TGTGCCAGCAGTGACCCCCGGTCGGGCGGCGGGGCGGATCCCTCCACAGATACGCAGTATTTT. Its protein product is CASSDPRSGGGADPSTDTQYF.